The 23 T cell receptor beta chains listed next were all sequenced from one sample in a study of OX40 agonist ivuxolimab in advanced cancers. Sequencing was performed with immunoSEQ multiplex PCR; in TCRdb, only in-frame clones are kept and a portion is missing. The sample lists tens of thousands of clones; about 94% were seen once. The sample here was CD4+ or CD8+ T cells sorted from blood, taken in a trial of the OX40 agonist ivuxolimab. These receptors were taken from an adult with an advanced solid tumor such as melanoma, head and neck, liver or kidney cancer.

The J gene is TRBJ2-1, the V gene TRBV28; 8 nucleotides match TRBD1. The CDR3 is 14 residues long. Germline assignment: CDR1 MDHEN and CDR2 SYDVKM. With V trimmed by 3 bases and J by 9 bases, 7 bases remained unmatched. The CDR3 DNA is TGTGCCAGCAGTTTCCAGTTACAGGGGGTTGAGCAGTTCTTC. Translating gives CASSFQLQGVEQFF.

The chain is built from TRBV30 and TRBJ2-7; D might be TRBD1 (5 bases). Germline CDR1 reads GTSNPN; CDR2 reads SVGIG (reference sequence). The CDR3 is made up of 13 amino acids. V lost 3 bases and J lost 2, with 11 bases in between. CDR3 amino acids: CAWRLQGTYEQYF. CDR3 DNA sequence: TGTGCCTGGAGACTCCAGGGAACCTACGAGCAGTACTTC.

The chain links TRBV10-1 to TRBJ1-6, with 9 bases matching TRBD1. Losses at the gene ends were 6 bases for V and 0 bases for J; bases not matched to a gene: 6. The CDR3 is 17 amino acids. The germline V gene encodes CDR1 WNHNN and CDR2 SYGVQD (reference sequence). The chain's CDR3 is CASSPGQGRSYNSPLHF. As DNA, the CDR3 is TGCGCCAGCAGCCCGGGACAGGGACGCTCCTATAATTCACCCCTCCACTTT.

The rearrangement uses TRBV4-1 and TRBJ1-1; D possibly corresponds to TRBD1 (5 bases). Germline assignment: CDR1 MGHRA and CDR2 YSYEKL. The CDR3 sequence is 15 residues long. Deletions cut 2 bases from V and 1 base from J, with 11 bases between. CDR3 sequence (DNA): TGCGCCAGCAGCCAATTGGGACTGGGGAACACTGAAGCTTTCTTT. Its protein is CASSQLGLGNTEAFF.

The chain links TRBV28 to TRBJ2-7, with TRBD2 identical over 14 bases. Germline loops: CDR1 MDHEN, CDR2 SYDVKM. Trimming at V came to 5 bases and at J to 6 bases, leaving 9 bases not matched to a gene. This CDR3 has 16 residues. The CDR3 DNA sequence: TGTGCCAGCAGTATTCTTCCGGGACTAGCGGGAGTCGAGCAGTACTTC. Amino acids: CASSILPGLAGVEQYF.

This chain joins TRBV5-8 and TRBJ1-5; D is unclear. CDR3 length equals 15 residues. V lost 4 bases and J lost 0, with 11 bases in between. The germline V gene has CDR1 SGHTS and CDR2 YDEGEE. The CDR3 protein is CASSANRVSNQPQHF. The CDR3 DNA sequence: TGTGCCAGCAGCGCGAACAGAGTTAGCAATCAGCCCCAGCATTTT.

This sequence joins TRBV5-1 and TRBJ2-5, with a tentative D call TRBD1 (6 bases). The V gene's germline CDR1 is SGHRS and CDR2 YFSETQ. Deletions cut 5 bases from V and 5 bases from J, with 10 bases between. This CDR3 has 12 residues. CDR3: CASRRQEETQYF. For the CDR3, the DNA is TGCGCCAGCAGACGACAGGAGGAGACCCAGTACTTC.

The rearrangement links TRBV25-1 to TRBJ2-4; D gene uncertain. Germline CDR1 reads MGHDK; CDR2 reads SYGVNS. This CDR3 region has 18 residues. The ends were cut back, 2 bases at V and 1 base at J, with 18 bases in the middle. The CDR3 DNA follows: TGTGCCAGCAGTGAAACGTTACAGCCGATGTCTGCCAAAAACATTCAGTACTTC. This sequence encodes CASSETLQPMSAKNIQYF.

V is TRBV19 and J is TRBJ2-2; 9 positions match TRBD2. CDR1 is LNHDA and CDR2 is SQIVND in the germline V gene (reference sequence). This CDR3 is 16 amino acids long. The J segment lost 4 bases and the V segment lost 7 bases, leaving 10 bases of the junction unmatched. CDR3 protein: CASKEIAGELTGELFF. The CDR3 region has the DNA TGTGCCAGTAAGGAAATAGCGGGAGAACTCACCGGGGAGCTGTTTTTT.

The genes are TRBV10-2 and TRBJ1-2, with 10 bases identical to TRBD1. Germline-derived CDR1 and CDR2 are WSHSY and SAAADI. V was pared by 8 bases and J by 4 bases, with 7 bases of the junction left unmatched. The CDR3 consists of 14 residues. CDR3 region: CASGEGTGVYGYTF. The CDR3 nucleotides read TGCGCCAGCGGGGAGGGGACAGGGGTCTATGGCTACACCTTC.

This rearrangement joins TRBV27 to TRBJ1-5, with 7 bases aligning to TRBD1. This CDR3 is 17 amino acids long. Germline values: CDR1 MNHEY, CDR2 SMNVEV (reference sequence). J gave up 2 bases and V 4 bases, and 11 bases lay outside the gene matches. The CDR3 protein is CASSSTRQGWGNQPQHF. Here the CDR3 DNA reads TGTGCCAGCAGTTCAACTCGACAGGGCTGGGGCAATCAGCCCCAGCATTTT.

CDR3 in DNA: TGTGCCAGCCTTCCATACGGGACTAGCTGGAAGACCCAGTACTTC. Translation gives CASLPYGTSWKTQYF. The rearrangement joins TRBV6-1 to TRBJ2-5; 9 bases map to TRBD2. Germline V gene lookup returns CDR1 MNHNS and CDR2 SASEGT. The CDR3 length is 15 residues. V shed 8 bases, J shed 6 bases, and the junction held 13 bases outside the gene matches.

CDR3 bases: TGTGCCAGCAGCTCAGGACAGTCCGGAAACACCATATATTTT. It encodes CASSSGQSGNTIYF. V usage is TRBV7-6 and J usage is TRBJ1-3; a possible D gene is TRBD1 (6 bases). Trimming took off 4 bases at V and 4 bases at J, with 11 bases between the two ends. The germline CDR1 and CDR2 sequences are SGHVS and FNYEAQ. CDR3 length: 14 residues.

The V and J genes are TRBV19 and TRBJ2-1; the D is unclear. The germline V and J ends were trimmed by 6 bases and 0 bases, with 15 bases remaining between them. CDR1 is LNHDA and CDR2 is SQIVND in the germline V gene (reference sequence). This CDR3 has 16 amino acids. The CDR3, as DNA: TGTGCCAGTAGCTCTCCCGGGTGGAGCTCCTACAATGAGCAGTTCTTC. Its translation: CASSSPGWSSYNEQFF.

This clone was found once. The chain uses TRBV28 and TRBJ2-3; D may match TRBD1 or TRBD2 (5 bases each). Germline CDR1 MDHEN, CDR2 SYDVKM. V lost 3 bases to trimming and J lost 1 base, with 26 bases between them. The CDR3 runs to 20 residues. The CDR3 bases are TGTGCCAGCAGTTTGGGGGTATGGCCCCCCGGTTCTAGGGGCACAGATACGCAGTATTTT. It encodes CASSLGVWPPGSRGTDTQYF.

This chain joins TRBV19 and TRBJ1-3; D possibly corresponds to TRBD1 (5 bases). Trimming pared 3 bases from V and 4 bases from J, leaving 19 bases between. Germline V CDR1 and CDR2: LNHDA, SQIVND (reference sequence). The CDR3 sequence is 17 residues long. The CDR3, as DNA: TGTGCCAGTAGTATCGACGCTCGGGGGTCTGTGGGAAACACCATATATTTT. Amino acids: CASSIDARGSVGNTIYF.

The gene calls are TRBV2 and TRBJ1-3, with no clear D. Germline V gene lookup returns CDR1 SNHLY and CDR2 FYNNEI. The V gene lost 6 bases and the J gene lost 6 bases, with 12 bases spanning the gap. This CDR3 is built from 13 residues. The CDR3 loop is CASRFFLANTIYF. In DNA, the CDR3 is TGTGCCAGCAGGTTCTTTCTCGCAAACACCATATATTTT.

CDR3 nucleotide sequence: TGTGCCACCGGGACAGGGATCTCACCCCTCCACTTT. It is translated as CATGTGISPLHF. The rearrangement uses TRBV2 and TRBJ1-6, with 9 bases aligning to TRBD1. The CDR3 has 12 residues. Germline CDR1 and CDR2: SNHLY and FYNNEI. V trimming: 10 bases; J trimming: 10 bases; junction bases outside the gene matches: 5.

This clone was observed once. The chain combines TRBV6-1 with TRBJ1-5, with 9 positions matching TRBD1. V shed 2 bases and J 6 bases; nucleotides not matched to a gene: 2. The CDR3 runs to 14 residues. CDR1 MNHNS and CDR2 SASEGT come from the germline V gene. CDR3 protein: CASSELDRGQPQHF. Here the CDR3 DNA reads TGTGCCAGCAGTGAACTGGACAGGGGTCAGCCCCAGCATTTT.

This chain joins TRBV29-1 and TRBJ2-7, with 8 bases matching TRBD2. Germline V CDR1 and CDR2: SQVTM, ANQGSEA. After removal of 4 bases from V and 3 bases from J, the junction contained 5 bases not matched to a gene. This CDR3 comprises 13 residues. The chain's CDR3 is CSVGSGSFYEQYF. DNA of the CDR3: TGCAGCGTTGGAAGCGGGAGCTTCTACGAGCAGTACTTC.

On this clone: Different DNA sequences within this sample yield the same CDR3. The rearrangement uses TRBV7-3 and TRBJ2-1; 12 positions agree with TRBD2. The J segment lost 7 bases and the V segment lost 5 bases, leaving 6 bases of the junction unmatched. This CDR3 contains 15 residues. Per the germline V gene, CDR1 is SGHTA and CDR2 is FQGTGA. The CDR3 nucleotides are TGTGCCAGCAGCGCCGGACTAGCGGGACAGAATGAGCAGTTCTTC. This sequence encodes CASSAGLAGQNEQFF.

This sequence joins TRBV30 and TRBJ2-7, with D possibly being TRBD1 or TRBD2 (5 bases each). The ends were cut back, 3 bases at V and 7 bases at J, with 10 bases in the middle. Germline CDR1 is GTSNPN and CDR2 is SVGIG (reference sequence). CDR3 length: 11 residues. The CDR3 nucleotides are TGTGCCTGGAGCCGACAGCGGGAGCAGTACTTC. It yields the protein CAWSRQREQYF.

This chain uses TRBV11-2 with TRBJ1-1, with 9 bases lining up with TRBD1. The CDR3 covers 14 residues. In germline, CDR1 is SGHAT, CDR2 FQNNGV. Unmatched junction bases numbered 8, after V lost 7 bases and J lost 5 bases. DNA for the CDR3: TGTGCCAGCACCCTACAGGGGGCTGGTACTGAAGCTTTCTTT. This sequence encodes CASTLQGAGTEAFF.